This T cell receptor (beta chain) was obtained from a study of cytomegalovirus exposure and HLA in healthy donors. Study information: Earlier, 110 million or so unique TCR beta sequences were recovered from 170 million or so T cells by an analysis. Study observations and caveats: Upon later analysis, TCR association rates were observed to vary by HLA locus, being highest for DRB1 and lowest for HLA-C. In a later analysis, TCR beta V- and J-gene trimming was associated with a missense DCLRE1C variant.

Germline loops: CDR1 MRHNA, CDR2 SNTAGT. The CDR3 contains 15 residues. V lost 3 bases, J lost 4 bases, and 7 bases stayed unmatched. Details on this clone: Its target is unknown.

With 60 Vbeta and 13 Jbeta primers, the PCR was carried out. Methods used by the authors: An analysis that came later counted 70 million to 100 million unique TCR beta chains, roughly 11 million shared. This table comes from immunoSEQ multiplex PCR, and its TCRdb copy is limited to in-frame clones, with some not included. Clonal size and the V and J genes are those of that table, whereas D and trimming came from the DNA. Here the sample spans around 200,000 clones, around 80% being singletons. The TCR originated in a woman aged 60-75 years in good health and CMV-seropositive. The chain is built from TRBV6-4 and TRBJ1-2, with TRBD1 matching over 8 bases. The sample taken for sequencing was PBMCs. The CDR3 nucleotides read TGTGCCAGCAGTGAAAGGACAGGGCCGTCCTATGGCTACACCTTC. Protein sequence: CASSERTGPSYGYTF.